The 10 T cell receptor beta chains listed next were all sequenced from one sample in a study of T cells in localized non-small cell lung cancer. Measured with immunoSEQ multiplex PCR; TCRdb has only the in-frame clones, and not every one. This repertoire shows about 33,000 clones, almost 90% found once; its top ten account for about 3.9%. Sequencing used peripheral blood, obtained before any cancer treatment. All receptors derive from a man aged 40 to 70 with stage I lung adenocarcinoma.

In DNA form, the CDR3 reads TGTGCCATTTCGGACAGGGCGAACTATGGCTACACCTTC. This codes for CAISDRANYGYTF. The chain employs TRBV19 and TRBJ1-2; 8 bases line up with TRBD1. With V trimmed by 10 bases and J by 2 bases, 6 bases remained unmatched. The CDR3 loop spans 13 amino acids. Germline V gives CDR1 LNHDA, CDR2 SQIVND (reference sequence).

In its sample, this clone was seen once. This CDR3 is CASSRGGAGVYEQYF. The CDR3 nucleotides read TGTGCCAGTAGCCGGGGCGGAGCGGGGGTCTACGAGCAGTACTTC. The chain recombines TRBV19 with TRBJ2-7; 8 positions agree with TRBD2. This CDR3 comprises 15 residues. Germline values: CDR1 LNHDA, CDR2 SQIVND (reference sequence). J gave up 3 bases and V 6 bases, and 10 bases lay outside the gene matches.

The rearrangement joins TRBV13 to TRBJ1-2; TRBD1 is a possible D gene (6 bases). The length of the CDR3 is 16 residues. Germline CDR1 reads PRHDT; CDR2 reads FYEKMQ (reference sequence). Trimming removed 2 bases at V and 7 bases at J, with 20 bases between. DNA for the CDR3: TGTGCCAGCAGCTTAAAGGGTCTAGGGGGGTCGTTTGGCTACACCTTC. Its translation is CASSLKGLGGSFGYTF.

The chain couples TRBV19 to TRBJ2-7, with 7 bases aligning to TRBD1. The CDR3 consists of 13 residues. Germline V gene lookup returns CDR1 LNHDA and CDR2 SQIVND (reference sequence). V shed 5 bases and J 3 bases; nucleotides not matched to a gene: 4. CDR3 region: CASSPRTGYEQYF. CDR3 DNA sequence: TGTGCCAGTAGTCCTCGGACAGGCTACGAGCAGTACTTC.

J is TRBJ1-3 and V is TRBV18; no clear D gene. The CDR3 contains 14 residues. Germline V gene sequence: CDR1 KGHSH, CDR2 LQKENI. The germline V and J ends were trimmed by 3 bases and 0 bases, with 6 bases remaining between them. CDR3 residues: CASSPDGSGNTIYF. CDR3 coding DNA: TGTGCCAGCTCACCGGACGGCTCTGGAAACACCATATATTTT.

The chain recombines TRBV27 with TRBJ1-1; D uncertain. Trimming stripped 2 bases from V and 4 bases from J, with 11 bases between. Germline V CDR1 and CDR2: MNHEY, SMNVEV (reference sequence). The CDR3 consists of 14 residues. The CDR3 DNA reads TGTGCCAGCAGTTTACCTGGACGGAGCACTGAAGCTTTCTTT. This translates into CASSLPGRSTEAFF.

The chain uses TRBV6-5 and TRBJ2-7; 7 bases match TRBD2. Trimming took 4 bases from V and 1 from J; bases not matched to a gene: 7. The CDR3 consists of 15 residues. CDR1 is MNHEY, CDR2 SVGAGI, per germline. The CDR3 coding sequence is TGTGCCAGCAGTTTTGGGCGGGGGACTTCCTACGAGCAGTACTTC. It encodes CASSFGRGTSYEQYF.

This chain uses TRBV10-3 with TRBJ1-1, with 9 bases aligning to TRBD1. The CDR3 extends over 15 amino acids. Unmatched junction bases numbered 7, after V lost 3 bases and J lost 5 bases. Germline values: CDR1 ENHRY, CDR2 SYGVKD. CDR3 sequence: CAISDLDRGRTEAFF. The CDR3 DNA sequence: TGTGCCATCAGTGATCTCGACAGGGGGAGAACTGAAGCTTTCTTT.

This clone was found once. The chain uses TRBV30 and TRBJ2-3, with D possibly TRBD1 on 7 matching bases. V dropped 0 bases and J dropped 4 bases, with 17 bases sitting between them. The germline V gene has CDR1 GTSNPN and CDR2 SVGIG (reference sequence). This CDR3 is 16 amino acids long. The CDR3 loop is CAWSVGLRGQSDTQYF. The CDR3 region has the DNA TGTGCCTGGAGTGTAGGACTAAGGGGACAGTCAGATACGCAGTATTTT.

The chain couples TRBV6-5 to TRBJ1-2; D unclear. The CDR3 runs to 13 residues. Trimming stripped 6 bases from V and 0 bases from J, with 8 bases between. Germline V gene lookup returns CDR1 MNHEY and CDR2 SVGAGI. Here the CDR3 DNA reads TGTGCCAGCAGGCGAGCAGCTAACTATGGCTACACCTTC. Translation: CASRRAANYGYTF.